One T cell receptor beta chain is described in this entry. A single base separates this from a much larger clone, so it may be a read error. This entry comes from a study of glioma-infiltrating T cells. The iRepertoire nested amplicon-rescue multiplex PCR amplified TCR alpha and beta CDR3s from RNA. MiXCR was run by TCRdb on the multiplex PCR reads, yielding one entry per CDR3 protein. This sample has about 180,000 distinct CDR3 sequences, with roughly 45% found just once. This CDR3 is 12 amino acids long. The germline V gene has CDR1 KGHSH and CDR2 LQKENI. The chain employs TRBV18 and TRBJ2-1; D ambiguous. The clonotype was recovered from a human donor with low-grade glioma or glioblastoma, undergoing nonglioma brain surgery, or in good health (not recorded which). The sequenced material came from glioma tissue, nonneoplastic brain tissue, or PBMCs (not recorded which). The CDR3 loop reads CASSPLANEQSF. The CDR3 DNA is TGTGCCAGCTCACCATTAGCCAATGAGCAGTCCTTC.